This record looks at one T cell receptor (beta chain) sequence and its context. Clones were read by immunoSEQ multiplex PCR, and TCRdb kept only the in-frame ones, dropping some. The data contain some 22,000 clones, about 82% of them singletons. This entry is derived from a study of T cells in narcolepsy. Germline CDR1 reads LGHNA; CDR2 reads YNFKEQ. CDR3 size: 17 residues. J lost 2 bases, V lost 1 base, and 6 bases had no gene match. The chain recombines TRBV4-2 with TRBJ2-2, with 8 bases fitting TRBD1. The material sequenced was memory (CD45RA-) CD4+ T cells from blood. The receptor was isolated from a human donor in good health. CDR3 sequence: CASSQAGTGANTGELFF. DNA of the CDR3: TGTGCCAGCAGCCAAGCCGGGACAGGTGCCAACACCGGGGAGCTGTTTTTT.